This is a list of T cell receptor beta chains from one sample in a study of cytomegalovirus exposure and HLA in healthy donors. Sequencing was performed with immunoSEQ multiplex PCR; in TCRdb, only in-frame clones are kept and a portion is missing. The profile shows about 190,000 clones, more than 60% of them singletons. The sample comprised PBMCs. Every receptor here comes from a woman in her twenties or thirties in good health and CMV-seropositive. The CDR3 runs from the conserved cysteine through the conserved F or W. The order of the fields is CDR3 DNA, CDR3 protein, D gene, clone size, J gene, V gene. D genes are given only for firm matches. Size is omitted from some rows. Given values are once, few, many or a class for expanded clones.

TGCAGCTCTCGGGACATCTACAATGAGCAGTTCTTC,CSSRDIYNEQFF,NA,NA,TRBJ2-1,TRBV29-1
TGTGCCAGCAGTAGAGACAGGTTCACAGATACGCAGTATTTT,CASSRDRFTDTQYF,NA,NA,TRBJ2-3,TRBV11-2
TGCAGCGTTGAAACGACCGGGACTACCTACAATGAGCAGTTCTTC,CSVETTGTTYNEQFF,TRBD2,NA,TRBJ2-1,TRBV29-1
TGTGCCAGCAGCCAAGAAGCCTCGGAGTTTTACGAGCAGTACTTC,CASSQEASEFYEQYF,NA,NA,TRBJ2-7,TRBV4-2
TGTGCCTGGAGTGTATTTGGGGAGGGAGCCTATGGCTACACCTTC,CAWSVFGEGAYGYTF,NA,NA,TRBJ1-2,TRBV30
TGTGCCAGCAGTTCCACAACCGGGACAGGGAATTCACCCCTCCACTTT,CASSSTTGTGNSPLHF,TRBD1,few,TRBJ1-6,TRBV6-5
TGTGCAATAAATGAGTTGAACACTGAAGCTTTCTTT,CAINELNTEAFF,NA,NA,TRBJ1-1,TRBV7-9
TGTGCCAGCAGCCAGACAGGGGGCTATCAGCCCCAGCATTTT,CASSQTGGYQPQHF,TRBD1,NA,TRBJ1-5,TRBV28
TGTGCCACCAGCACCGGTGTCTGGGAGGAGGTTGAAAAACTGTTTTTT,CATSTGVWEEVEKLFF,NA,NA,TRBJ1-4,TRBV15
TGTGCCAGCAGCGTAGATCCTAGCGGGGGTTCCACCGGGGAGCTGTTTTTT,CASSVDPSGGSTGELFF,TRBD2,once,TRBJ2-2,TRBV9
TGTGCCAGCAGCCTGAAATCCGGGCAAGAGACCCAGTACTTC,CASSLKSGQETQYF,NA,NA,TRBJ2-5,TRBV13
TGTGCCAGCAGCTTAGGGCTAGCGGTACCCTACGAGCAGTACTTC,CASSLGLAVPYEQYF,TRBD2,NA,TRBJ2-7,TRBV5-6
TGCGCCAGCAGCCAAGTTGTTAGGGGTACCGGGGAGCTGTTTTTT,CASSQVVRGTGELFF,NA,NA,TRBJ2-2,TRBV4-3
TGTGCCTGGGGGACCGGGACTAGTCTCCCTGTGCAGTTCTTC,CAWGTGTSLPVQFF,TRBD2,few,TRBJ2-1,TRBV30
TGTGCCAGCAGTTTAATACCCCCTCCAGGCAACTATGGCTACACCTTC,CASSLIPPPGNYGYTF,NA,few,TRBJ1-2,TRBV27
TGTGCCATCACCTTGGGGGGGTCAAACTATGGCTACACCTTC,CAITLGGSNYGYTF,NA,once,TRBJ1-2,TRBV10-3
TGTGCCAGCAGCCCTGGAGGACAGGGCTGGTCCTATAATTCACCCCTCCACTTT,CASSPGGQGWSYNSPLHF,TRBD1,NA,TRBJ1-6,TRBV5-4
TGTGCCAGCAGCGGACCGGGACAGGGATCCCGCGAGCAGTACTTC,CASSGPGQGSREQYF,NA,NA,TRBJ2-7,TRBV21-1
TGTGCCAGCAGCTTAGCCCCGGGGAGGGAGACCCAGTACTTC,CASSLAPGRETQYF,NA,NA,TRBJ2-5,TRBV7-8
TGCGCCAGCAGCCAAGGTCTAGCGGGAGAAAATGAGCAGTTCTTC,CASSQGLAGENEQFF,TRBD2,few,TRBJ2-1,TRBV4-1
TGTGCCAGCAGTTTACCGGGACAGGGTTACGAGCAGTACTTC,CASSLPGQGYEQYF,TRBD1,NA,TRBJ2-7,TRBV28
TGTGCCAGCAGCGCACAGGGCTCCCTGGACGAGCAGTACTTC,CASSAQGSLDEQYF,NA,NA,TRBJ2-7,TRBV11-3
TGTGCCAGCAGCTTTACTAGCGGCTACGAGCAGTACTTC,CASSFTSGYEQYF,TRBD2,NA,TRBJ2-7,TRBV7-2
TGCGCCAGCGCCCGAGTCGGGACAACTAGCACAGATACGCAGTATTTT,CASARVGTTSTDTQYF,NA,NA,TRBJ2-3,TRBV5-1
TGTGCCAGCAGCCTGGAGTCGAACACCGGGGAGCTGTTTTTT,CASSLESNTGELFF,NA,few,TRBJ2-2,TRBV7-7
TGTGCCAGCAGCTTCTACTACGAGCAGTACTTC,CASSFYYEQYF,NA,NA,TRBJ2-7,TRBV5-8
TGTGCCAGCAGTCTCCCGACAGGCTACACCTTC,CASSLPTGYTF,NA,NA,TRBJ1-2,TRBV28
TGTGCCAGCAGCTACTCTCCCGGGGTAGTTCAGTACTTC,CASSYSPGVVQYF,NA,once,TRBJ2-7,TRBV5-8
TGTGCCAGCAGTCCCGGGACTACGCAGGGCGAGCAGTACTTC,CASSPGTTQGEQYF,TRBD2,NA,TRBJ2-7,TRBV28